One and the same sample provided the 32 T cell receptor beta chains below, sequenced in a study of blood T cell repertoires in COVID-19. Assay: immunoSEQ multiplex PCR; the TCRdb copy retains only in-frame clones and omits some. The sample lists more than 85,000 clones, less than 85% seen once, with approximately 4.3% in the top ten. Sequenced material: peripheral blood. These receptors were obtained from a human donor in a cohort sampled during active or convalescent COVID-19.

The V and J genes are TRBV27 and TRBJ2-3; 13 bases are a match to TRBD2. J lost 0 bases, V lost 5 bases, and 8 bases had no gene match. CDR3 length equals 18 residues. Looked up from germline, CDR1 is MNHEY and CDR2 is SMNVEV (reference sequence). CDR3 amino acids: CASSLLTSGGPSTDTQYF. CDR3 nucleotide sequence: TGTGCCAGCAGTCTTCTGACTAGCGGGGGGCCCAGCACAGATACGCAGTATTTT.

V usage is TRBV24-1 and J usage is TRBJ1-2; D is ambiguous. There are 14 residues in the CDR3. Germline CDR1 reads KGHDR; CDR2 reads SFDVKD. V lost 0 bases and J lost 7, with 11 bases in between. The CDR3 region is CATSDLSRGFGYTF. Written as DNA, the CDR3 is TGTGCCACCAGTGATTTGTCGCGAGGTTTTGGCTACACCTTC.

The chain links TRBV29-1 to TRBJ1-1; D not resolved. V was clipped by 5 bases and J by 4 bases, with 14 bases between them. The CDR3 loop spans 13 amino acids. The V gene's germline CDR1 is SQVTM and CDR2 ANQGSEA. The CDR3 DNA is TGCAGCGTTTCCCGCGGGGAGGGCACTGAAGCTTTCTTT. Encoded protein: CSVSRGEGTEAFF.

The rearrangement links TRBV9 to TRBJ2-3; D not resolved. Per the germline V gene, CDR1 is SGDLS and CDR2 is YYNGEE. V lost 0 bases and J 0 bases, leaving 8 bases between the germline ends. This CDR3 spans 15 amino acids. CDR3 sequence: CASSVAFTSTDTQYF. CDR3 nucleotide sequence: TGTGCCAGCAGCGTAGCGTTTACTAGCACAGATACGCAGTATTTT.

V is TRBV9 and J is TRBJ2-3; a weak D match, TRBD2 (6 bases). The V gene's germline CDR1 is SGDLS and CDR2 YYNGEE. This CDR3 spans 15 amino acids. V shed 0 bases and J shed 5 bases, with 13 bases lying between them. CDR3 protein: CASSVEAGRIDTQYF. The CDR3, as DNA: TGTGCCAGCAGCGTAGAGGCGGGGAGGATAGATACGCAGTATTTT.

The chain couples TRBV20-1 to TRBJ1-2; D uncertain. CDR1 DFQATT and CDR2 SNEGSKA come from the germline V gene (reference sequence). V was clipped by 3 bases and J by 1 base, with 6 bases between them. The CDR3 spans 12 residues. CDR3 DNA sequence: TGCAGTGCTAGTCTTCGTAACTATGGCTACACCTTC. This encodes CSASLRNYGYTF.

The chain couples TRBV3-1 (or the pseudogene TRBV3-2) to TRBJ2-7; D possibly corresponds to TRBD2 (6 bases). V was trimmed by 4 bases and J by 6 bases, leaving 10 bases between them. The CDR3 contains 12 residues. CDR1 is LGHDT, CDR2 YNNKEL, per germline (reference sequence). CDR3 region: CASSRGRGEQYF. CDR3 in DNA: TGTGCCAGCAGCCGAGGGCGGGGCGAGCAGTACTTC.

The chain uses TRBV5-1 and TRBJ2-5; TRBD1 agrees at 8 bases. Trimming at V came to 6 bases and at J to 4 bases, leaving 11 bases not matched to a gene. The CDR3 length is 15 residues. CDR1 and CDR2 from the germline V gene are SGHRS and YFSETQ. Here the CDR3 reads CASNPGTGHGETQYF. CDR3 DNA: TGCGCCAGCAACCCGGGGACAGGTCATGGAGAGACCCAGTACTTC.

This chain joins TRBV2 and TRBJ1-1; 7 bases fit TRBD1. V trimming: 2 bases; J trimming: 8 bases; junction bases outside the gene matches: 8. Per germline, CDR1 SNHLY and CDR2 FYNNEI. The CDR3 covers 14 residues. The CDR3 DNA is TGTGCCAGCAGTGAAAACGGACAGGTCCCCGAAGCTTTCTTT. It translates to CASSENGQVPEAFF.

Written as DNA, the CDR3 is TGTGCCAGCAGTGATTTCTTTCGGGGTGGAGGCTACACCTTC. Its protein product is CASSDFFRGGGYTF. The chain links TRBV6-1 to TRBJ1-2; the D is unclear. The CDR3 contains 14 residues. V was trimmed by 3 bases and J by 8 bases, leaving 16 bases between them. CDR1 and CDR2 (germline): MNHNS, SASEGT.

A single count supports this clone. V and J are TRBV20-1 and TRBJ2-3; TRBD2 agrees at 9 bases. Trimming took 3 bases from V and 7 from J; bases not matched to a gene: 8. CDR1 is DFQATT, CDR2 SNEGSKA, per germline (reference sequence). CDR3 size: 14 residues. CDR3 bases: TGCAGTGCTAGTGGGACTAGCATTTCAAATACGCAGTATTTT. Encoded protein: CSASGTSISNTQYF.

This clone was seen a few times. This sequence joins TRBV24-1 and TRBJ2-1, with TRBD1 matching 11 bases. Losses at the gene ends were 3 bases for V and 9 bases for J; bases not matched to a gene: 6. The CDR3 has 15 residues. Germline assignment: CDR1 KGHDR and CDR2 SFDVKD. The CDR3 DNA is TGTGCCACCAGTGATACGGGACAGGGGGGGGTTGAGCAGTTCTTC. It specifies CATSDTGQGGVEQFF.

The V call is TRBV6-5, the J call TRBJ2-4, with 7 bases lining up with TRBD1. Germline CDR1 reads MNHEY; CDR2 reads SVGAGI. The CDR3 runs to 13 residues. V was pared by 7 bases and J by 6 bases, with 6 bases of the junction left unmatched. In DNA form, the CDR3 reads TGTGCCAGCACCATAGGGGGCGGAAACATTCAGTACTTC. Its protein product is CASTIGGGNIQYF.

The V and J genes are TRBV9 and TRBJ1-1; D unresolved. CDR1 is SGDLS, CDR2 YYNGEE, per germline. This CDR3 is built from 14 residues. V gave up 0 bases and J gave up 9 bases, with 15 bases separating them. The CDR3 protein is CASSVASGSGKAFF. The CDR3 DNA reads TGTGCCAGCAGCGTAGCGTCGGGGAGCGGGAAAGCTTTCTTT.

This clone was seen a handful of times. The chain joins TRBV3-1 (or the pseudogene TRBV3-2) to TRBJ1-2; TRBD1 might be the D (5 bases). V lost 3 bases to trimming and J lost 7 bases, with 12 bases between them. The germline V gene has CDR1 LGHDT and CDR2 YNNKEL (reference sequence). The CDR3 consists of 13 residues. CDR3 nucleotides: TGTGCCAGCAGCCAGTCAGGGACTGGTGGCTACACCTTC. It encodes CASSQSGTGGYTF.

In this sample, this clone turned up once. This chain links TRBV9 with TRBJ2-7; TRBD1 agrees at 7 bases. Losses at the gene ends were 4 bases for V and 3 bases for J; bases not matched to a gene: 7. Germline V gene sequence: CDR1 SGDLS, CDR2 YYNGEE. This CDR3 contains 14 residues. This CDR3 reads CASSPRQGFYEQYF. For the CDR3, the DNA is TGTGCCAGCAGCCCTAGACAGGGATTCTACGAGCAGTACTTC.

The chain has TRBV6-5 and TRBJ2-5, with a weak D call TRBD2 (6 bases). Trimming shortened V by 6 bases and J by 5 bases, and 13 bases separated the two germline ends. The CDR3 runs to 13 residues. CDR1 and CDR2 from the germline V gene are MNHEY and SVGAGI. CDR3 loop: CASSWGGEETQYF. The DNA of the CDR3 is TGTGCCAGCAGCTGGGGAGGAGAGGAGACCCAGTACTTC.

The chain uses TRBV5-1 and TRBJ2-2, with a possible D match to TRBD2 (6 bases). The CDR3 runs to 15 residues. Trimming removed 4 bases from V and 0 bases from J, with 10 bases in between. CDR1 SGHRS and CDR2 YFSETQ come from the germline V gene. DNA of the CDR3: TGCGCCAGCAGCCCGGAGGGGTCGAACACCGGGGAGCTGTTTTTT. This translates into CASSPEGSNTGELFF.

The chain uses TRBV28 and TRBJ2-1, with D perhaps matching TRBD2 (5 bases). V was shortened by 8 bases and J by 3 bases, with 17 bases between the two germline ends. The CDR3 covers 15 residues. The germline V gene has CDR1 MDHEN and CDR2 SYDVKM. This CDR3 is CASSNLGEGYNEQFF. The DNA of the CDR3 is TGTGCCAGCTCGAACCTAGGAGAGGGCTACAATGAGCAGTTCTTC.

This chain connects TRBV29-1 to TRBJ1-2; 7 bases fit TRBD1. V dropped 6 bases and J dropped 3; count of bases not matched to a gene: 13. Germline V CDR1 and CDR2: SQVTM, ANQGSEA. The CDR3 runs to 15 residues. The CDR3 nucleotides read TGCAGCGTCGGGGATCAGAGGGGGCAGTACTATGGCTACACCTTC. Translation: CSVGDQRGQYYGYTF.

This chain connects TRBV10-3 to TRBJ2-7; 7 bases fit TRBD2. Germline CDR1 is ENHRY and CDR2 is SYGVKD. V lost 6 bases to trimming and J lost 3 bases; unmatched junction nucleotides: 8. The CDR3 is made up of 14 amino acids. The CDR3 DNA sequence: TGTGCCATCAGGCCGGGACTAATAAACTACGAGCAGTACTTC. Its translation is CAIRPGLINYEQYF.

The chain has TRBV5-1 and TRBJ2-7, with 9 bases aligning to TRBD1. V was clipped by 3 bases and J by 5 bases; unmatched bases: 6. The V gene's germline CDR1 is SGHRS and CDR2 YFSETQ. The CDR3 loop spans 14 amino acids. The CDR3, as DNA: TGCGCCAGCAGCTACTACAGGGGGCTCGACGAGCAGTACTTC. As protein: CASSYYRGLDEQYF.

The CDR3 loop reads CASSPLAGVSEQYF. For the CDR3, the DNA is TGTGCCAGCAGCCCGCTAGCGGGGGTTTCCGAGCAGTACTTC. The chain uses TRBV7-2 and TRBJ2-7, with 10 bases aligning to TRBD2. The CDR3 has 14 residues. Germline V gene data show CDR1 as SGHTA and CDR2 as FQGNSA. V lost 5 bases, J lost 6 bases, and 7 bases stayed unmatched.

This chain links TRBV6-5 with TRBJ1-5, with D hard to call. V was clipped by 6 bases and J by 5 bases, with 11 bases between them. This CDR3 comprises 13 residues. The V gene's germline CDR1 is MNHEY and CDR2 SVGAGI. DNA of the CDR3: TGTGCCAGCAGCCGGACTACGGATCAGCCCCAGCATTTT. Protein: CASSRTTDQPQHF.

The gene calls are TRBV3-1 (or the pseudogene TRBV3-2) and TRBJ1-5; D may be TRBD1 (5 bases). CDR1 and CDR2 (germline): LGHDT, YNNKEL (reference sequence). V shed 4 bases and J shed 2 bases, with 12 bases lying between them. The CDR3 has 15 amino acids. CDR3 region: CASSRASGGNQPQHF. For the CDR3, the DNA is TGTGCCAGCAGCCGGGCGTCGGGGGGCAATCAGCCCCAGCATTTT.

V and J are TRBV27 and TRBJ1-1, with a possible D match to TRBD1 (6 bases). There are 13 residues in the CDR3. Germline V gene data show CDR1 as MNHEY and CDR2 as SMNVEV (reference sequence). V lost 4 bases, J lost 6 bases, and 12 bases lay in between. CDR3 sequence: CASSSTRGAEAFF. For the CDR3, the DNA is TGTGCCAGCAGTTCCACCAGGGGAGCTGAAGCTTTCTTT.

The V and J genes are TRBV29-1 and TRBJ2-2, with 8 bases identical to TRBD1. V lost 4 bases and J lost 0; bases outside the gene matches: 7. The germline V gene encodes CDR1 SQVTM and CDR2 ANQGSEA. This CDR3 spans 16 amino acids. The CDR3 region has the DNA TGCAGCGTTGGACAGGGGAGCCTAACGAACACCGGGGAGCTGTTTTTT. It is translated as CSVGQGSLTNTGELFF.

CDR3 nucleotide sequence: TGTGCCTCCAATAAGGGGGTGAACACTGAAGCTTTCTTT. Translated: CASNKGVNTEAFF. The chain couples TRBV30 to TRBJ1-1; TRBD1 might be the D (6 bases). The CDR3 is 13 residues long. Germline V gene data show CDR1 as GTSNPN and CDR2 as SVGIG (reference sequence). The V and J ends lost 7 bases and 0 bases respectively, with 12 bases between them.

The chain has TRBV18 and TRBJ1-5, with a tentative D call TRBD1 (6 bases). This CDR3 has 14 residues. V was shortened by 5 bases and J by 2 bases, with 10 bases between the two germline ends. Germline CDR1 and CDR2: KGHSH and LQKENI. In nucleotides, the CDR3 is TGTGCCAGCTCATCCTCAGGGGGCAATCAGCCCCAGCATTTT. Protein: CASSSSGGNQPQHF.

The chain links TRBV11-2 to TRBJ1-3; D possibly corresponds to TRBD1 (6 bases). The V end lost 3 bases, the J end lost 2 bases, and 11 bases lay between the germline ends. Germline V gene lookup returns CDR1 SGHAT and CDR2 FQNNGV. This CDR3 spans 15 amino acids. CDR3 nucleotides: TGTGCCAGCAGCTTCCTAACAGGGACTGGAAACACCATATATTTT. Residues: CASSFLTGTGNTIYF.

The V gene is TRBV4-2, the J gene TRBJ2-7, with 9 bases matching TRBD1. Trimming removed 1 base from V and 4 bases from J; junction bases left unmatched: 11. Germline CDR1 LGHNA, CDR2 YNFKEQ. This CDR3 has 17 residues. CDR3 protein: CASSQASQGQGGYEQYF. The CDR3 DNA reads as TGTGCCAGCAGCCAAGCGTCCCAGGGACAGGGTGGATACGAGCAGTACTTC.

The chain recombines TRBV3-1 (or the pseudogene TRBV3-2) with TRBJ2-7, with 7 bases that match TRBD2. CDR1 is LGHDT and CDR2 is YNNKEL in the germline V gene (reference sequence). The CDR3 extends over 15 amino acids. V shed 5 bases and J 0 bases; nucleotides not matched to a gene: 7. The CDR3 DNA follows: TGTGCCAGCAGCGTGACGGGAGGCTCCTCCTACGAGCAGTACTTC. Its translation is CASSVTGGSSYEQYF.